This T cell receptor (beta chain) originates from a study of beta chain features in type 1 diabetes. Sequencing targeted expressed TCRB transcripts, as all isolated RNA had been reverse transcribed. Clones were read by immunoSEQ multiplex PCR, and TCRdb kept only the in-frame ones, dropping some. The data show about 160,000 clones, around 7.8% seen once. The study, taken as a whole, reports: Whether TCRB rearrangement is influenced by HLA type went unresolved here. Shorter TCRB CDR3s, moderately but significantly so, marked every one of the four CD4+ subsets in Type 1 diabetes patients.

There are a few counts of this clone. What it binds is not known. The CDR3 is 11 residues long. The V end was cut by 6 bases, the J end by 8 bases, with 10 bases between. Germline V CDR1 and CDR2: DFQATT, SNEGSKA (reference sequence). The chain carries TRBV20-1 and TRBJ1-4, with D unresolved. The specimen was central memory CD4+ T cells from blood. The TCR was taken from a woman in her 40s with type 1 diabetes. Here the CDR3 reads CSAPLGEKLFF. As DNA, the CDR3 is TGCAGTGCCCCCCTAGGCGAAAAACTGTTTTTT.